These 27 T cell receptor beta chains were sequenced from one sample in a study of shared clonotypes between healthy human individuals (TCRdb year 2020). Library prep was done by the immunoSEQ multiplex PCR assay. TCRdb limited this immuneACCESS table to in-frame rearrangements with V and J called. A share of clones is missing; checked studies link under half to unresolved V genes, and the rest is unexplained. This sample has about 2,500,000 clones in its table, and approximately 92% of those were observed once. Of the sample, 0.14% is held by the ten largest clones. Sequenced material: naive CD4+ T cells sorted from blood. This specimen's cell subset or site label, per the study, means: CD45RA+ positively selected. These receptors came from a man aged 18-30 years in good health.

This chain uses TRBV18 with TRBJ2-5, with D possibly TRBD2 on 6 matching bases. This CDR3 is built from 15 residues. The V and J ends lost 0 bases and 5 bases respectively, with 13 bases between them. Looked up from germline, CDR1 is KGHSH and CDR2 is LQKENI. This CDR3 is CASSPPSGVGETQYF. The CDR3 nucleotides read TGTGCCAGCTCACCACCGTCGGGGGTAGGGGAGACCCAGTACTTC.

This clone has only a few counts. Other DNA sequences in this sample translate to the same CDR3. The chain recombines TRBV5-1 with TRBJ1-5; TRBD1 might be the D (5 bases). The V end lost 0 bases, the J end lost 1 base, and 8 bases lay between the germline ends. Germline loops: CDR1 SGHRS, CDR2 YFSETQ. The CDR3 runs to 15 residues. The chain's CDR3 is CASSLDGTSNQPQHF. DNA of the CDR3: TGCGCCAGCAGCTTGGATGGGACGAGCAATCAGCCCCAGCATTTT.

This chain joins TRBV27 and TRBJ2-7, with TRBD2 matching 10 bases. V was clipped by 3 bases and J by 7 bases; unmatched bases: 6. Germline assignment: CDR1 MNHEY and CDR2 SMNVEV (reference sequence). CDR3 length equals 14 residues. The CDR3 sequence is CASSFLAGDREQYF. CDR3 nucleotides: TGTGCCAGCAGTTTTCTAGCGGGAGACCGGGAGCAGTACTTC.

This clone was counted between two and nine times. The rearrangement joins TRBV10-3 to TRBJ1-2; D not resolved. V gave up 0 bases and J gave up 3 bases, with 14 bases separating them. CDR1 is ENHRY, CDR2 SYGVKD, per germline. CDR3 length equals 16 residues. Written as DNA, the CDR3 is TGTGCCATCAGTGAGTCGCTGGGAGTGCAGGACTATGGCTACACCTTC. Its protein product is CAISESLGVQDYGYTF.

The rearrangement uses TRBV7-2 and TRBJ1-1, with D unresolved. CDR3 length equals 15 residues. V was pared by 4 bases and J by 11 bases, with 23 bases between. Per the germline V gene, CDR1 is SGHTA and CDR2 is FQGNSA. CDR3 sequence reads: CASSSLDREHSGAFF. Written as DNA, the CDR3 is TGTGCCAGCAGCTCCCTAGACCGGGAACACAGTGGGGCTTTCTTT.

The chain couples TRBV5-1 to TRBJ2-5; tentative D call: TRBD2 (5 bases). Germline assignment: CDR1 SGHRS and CDR2 YFSETQ. Trimming removed 4 bases from V and 4 bases from J, with 17 bases in between. The CDR3 is 15 residues long. CDR3 sequence (DNA): TGCGCCAGCAGCCCACGGACTGGAGGTGCAGAGACCCAGTACTTC. It codes for CASSPRTGGAETQYF.

The chain links TRBV7-2 to TRBJ1-5; 7 nucleotides line up with TRBD1. CDR3 length: 15 residues. With 4 bases clipped from V and 0 bases from J, the junction kept 3 bases outside the gene matches. The germline V gene encodes CDR1 SGHTA and CDR2 FQGNSA. The CDR3 DNA follows: TGTGCCAGCAGCTACGCAGGGGGTAGCAATCAGCCCCAGCATTTT. Protein: CASSYAGGSNQPQHF. Variable domain in full (rest from reference TRBV7-2 and TRBJ1-5): GAGVSQSPSNKVTEKGKDVELRCDPISGHTALYWYRQSLGQGLEFLIYFQGNSAPDKSGLPSDRFSAERTGGSVSTLTIQRTQQEDSAVYLCASSYAGGSNQPQHFGDGTRLSIL.

This rearrangement joins TRBV5-1 to TRBJ1-6; maybe TRBD1 (6 bases). Trimming cost V 4 bases and J 0 bases, with 11 bases left between them. This CDR3 is built from 16 residues. From germline, CDR1 is SGHRS and CDR2 YFSETQ. CDR3 nucleotides: TGCGCCAGCAGCCGGACAGTGAGCTCCTATAATTCACCCCTCCACTTT. It specifies CASSRTVSSYNSPLHF. The variable domain in full, completed from reference TRBV5-1 and TRBJ1-6, reads KAGVTQTPRYLIKTRGQQVTLSCSPISGHRSVSWYQQTPGQGLQFLFEYFSETQRNKGNFPGRFSGRQFSNSRSEMNVSTLELGDSALYLCASSRTVSSYNSPLHFGNGTRLTVT.

The chain joins TRBV6-5 to TRBJ1-4, with D tentatively TRBD1 (6 bases). The V gene's germline CDR1 is MNHEY and CDR2 SVGAGI. The CDR3 is made up of 12 amino acids. The ends were cut back, 6 bases at V and 8 bases at J, with 10 bases in the middle. The CDR3, as DNA: TGTGCCAGCAGGCAGGGGTACGAAAAACTGTTTTTT. Translated: CASRQGYEKLFF.

To note about this clone: The sample contains more than one DNA sequence encoding this CDR3. J is TRBJ1-4 and V is TRBV5-1, with D unresolved. The CDR3 length is 14 residues. Trimming left V 1 base short and J 4 bases short, with 8 bases between. The V gene's germline CDR1 is SGHRS and CDR2 YFSETQ. CDR3 region: CASSLFGFNEKLFF. DNA for the CDR3: TGCGCCAGCAGCTTGTTTGGGTTTAATGAAAAACTGTTTTTT.

This sequence joins TRBV5-4 and TRBJ2-7; 13 bases align to TRBD2. V gave up 4 bases and J gave up 4 bases; unmatched junction bases: 5. The CDR3 is made up of 15 amino acids. Per germline, CDR1 SGHNT and CDR2 YYREEE (reference sequence). This CDR3 reads CASSVGLAGRYEQYF. In DNA form, the CDR3 reads TGTGCCAGCAGCGTGGGACTAGCGGGAAGGTACGAGCAGTACTTC.

This CDR3 is CASSSGTAYGYTF. The DNA of the CDR3 is TGTGCCAGTAGTTCCGGGACAGCCTATGGCTACACCTTC. The chain has TRBV19 and TRBJ1-2, with 7 bases fitting TRBD1. Trimming cost V 5 bases and J 4 bases; bases outside gene matches: 4. Germline assignment: CDR1 LNHDA and CDR2 SQIVND (reference sequence). This CDR3 region has 13 residues.

This chain connects TRBV9 to TRBJ1-1, with unresolved D. The CDR3 contains 15 residues. Germline CDR1 SGDLS, CDR2 YYNGEE. Trimming removed 0 bases from V and 1 base from J, with 10 bases in between. The CDR3 sequence: CASSVVGVRNTEAFF. The CDR3 bases are TGTGCCAGCAGCGTAGTGGGAGTGCGGAACACTGAAGCTTTCTTT.

J is TRBJ2-7 and V is TRBV5-4; 9 positions agree with TRBD2. The CDR3 has 16 amino acids. V gave up 5 bases and J gave up 3 bases; unmatched junction bases: 12. The germline CDR1 and CDR2 sequences are SGHNT and YYREEE (reference sequence). The CDR3 nucleotides read TGTGCCAGCAGTCATAGTGGGCTAGCGGGGAGCTACGAGCAGTACTTC. Translated: CASSHSGLAGSYEQYF.

This clone showed up just a few times. This rearrangement joins TRBV27 to TRBJ2-2; D uncertain. The CDR3 is 16 residues long. Germline CDR1 is MNHEY and CDR2 is SMNVEV (reference sequence). V gave up 4 bases and J gave up 0 bases, with 12 bases separating them. The CDR3 is CASSYYRSPNTGELFF. DNA for the CDR3: TGTGCCAGCAGTTATTATCGTAGTCCGAACACCGGGGAGCTGTTTTTT.

The V and J genes are TRBV19 and TRBJ2-2; 10 bases agree with TRBD2. The CDR3 loop spans 16 amino acids. Germline assignment: CDR1 LNHDA and CDR2 SQIVND (reference sequence). With 6 bases clipped from V and 1 base from J, the junction kept 5 bases outside the gene matches. This chain's CDR3 is CASSLAGGLNTGELFF. The CDR3 coding sequence is TGTGCCAGTAGCTTAGCGGGGGGCCTGAACACCGGGGAGCTGTTTTTT. The variable domain in full, completed from reference TRBV19 and TRBJ2-2, reads DGGITQSPKYLFRKEGQNVTLSCEQNLNHDAMYWYRQDPGQGLRLIYYSQIVNDFQKGDIAEGYSVSREKKESFPLTVTSAQKNPTAFYLCASSLAGGLNTGELFFGEGSRLTVL.

The V and J genes are TRBV7-2 and TRBJ2-7; 14 bases agree with TRBD2. The ends lost 4 bases at V and 6 bases at J; junction bases unmatched: 8. From germline, CDR1 is SGHTA and CDR2 FQGNSA. The CDR3 is made up of 16 amino acids. The CDR3 is CASSSQGLAGVSEQYF. The CDR3 DNA reads as TGTGCCAGCAGCTCCCAGGGACTAGCGGGAGTAAGCGAGCAGTACTTC. Filled out from reference TRBV7-2 and TRBJ2-7, the complete variable domain reads GAGVSQSPSNKVTEKGKDVELRCDPISGHTALYWYRQSLGQGLEFLIYFQGNSAPDKSGLPSDRFSAERTGGSVSTLTIQRTQQEDSAVYLCASSSQGLAGVSEQYFGPGTRLTVT.

The chain carries TRBV2 and TRBJ2-7, with D perhaps given as TRBD1 or TRBD2 (5 bases each). This CDR3 comprises 13 residues. Trimming removed 7 bases at V and 5 bases at J, with 15 bases between. Germline CDR1 and CDR2: SNHLY and FYNNEI. CDR3 residues: CASKQGDYHEQYF. The CDR3 DNA is TGTGCCAGCAAGCAGGGAGACTACCACGAGCAGTACTTC.

Only one count was recorded for this clone. The V and J genes are TRBV7-2 and TRBJ2-7; 12 bases line up with TRBD2. This CDR3 contains 15 residues. J lost 6 bases, V lost 5 bases, and 8 bases had no gene match. The germline V gene has CDR1 SGHTA and CDR2 FQGNSA. CDR3 amino acids: CASSQTSGSWGEQYF. CDR3 bases: TGTGCCAGCAGCCAGACTAGCGGGAGTTGGGGCGAGCAGTACTTC.

Concerning this clone itself: In the same sample, other DNA sequences code for this CDR3. The rearrangement links TRBV27 to TRBJ2-3; D possibly uses TRBD1 or TRBD2 (5 bases each). Germline values: CDR1 MNHEY, CDR2 SMNVEV (reference sequence). This CDR3 region has 14 residues. V lost 3 bases and J 1 base, leaving 8 bases between the germline ends. The CDR3 sequence is CASSLGRGTDTQYF. The CDR3 nucleotides read TGTGCCAGCAGTTTGGGGCGGGGCACAGATACGCAGTATTTT.

The V and J genes are TRBV30 and TRBJ1-5; unclear D gene. V lost 1 base to trimming and J lost 5 bases, with 12 bases between them. Germline CDR1 reads GTSNPN; CDR2 reads SVGIG (reference sequence). The CDR3 sequence is 14 residues long. Here the CDR3 reads CAWSASLRDQPQHF. The CDR3 DNA sequence: TGTGCCTGGAGTGCATCTCTTAGGGATCAGCCCCAGCATTTT.

V and J are TRBV19 and TRBJ2-1; D remains unclear. V lost 6 bases, J lost 0 bases, and 12 bases lay in between. The CDR3 has 15 amino acids. Germline V CDR1 and CDR2: LNHDA, SQIVND (reference sequence). CDR3 sequence reads: CASSLLRISYNEQFF. For the CDR3, the DNA is TGTGCCAGTAGCCTCCTGAGGATCTCCTACAATGAGCAGTTCTTC.

V and J are TRBV5-6 and TRBJ1-4; 8 bases match TRBD1. Trimming cost V 1 base and J 4 bases; bases outside gene matches: 6. Germline V gene data show CDR1 as SGHDT and CDR2 as YYEEEE. There are 16 residues in the CDR3. The CDR3 bases are TGTGCCAGCAGCTTGATGGCAGGGGGCGTTAATGAAAAACTGTTTTTT. It specifies CASSLMAGGVNEKLFF.

Written as DNA, the CDR3 is TGCGCCAGCAGCCAGGGTGACTGGGCTCCAAATGAAAAACTGTTTTTT. This gives the protein CASSQGDWAPNEKLFF. V usage is TRBV4-3 and J usage is TRBJ1-4; D not resolved. V lost 3 bases and J lost 5, with 16 bases in between. Germline V gene data show CDR1 as LGHNA and CDR2 as YSLEER. The CDR3 runs to 16 residues.

The J gene is TRBJ1-4, the V gene TRBV7-2; D uncertain. Germline CDR1 SGHTA, CDR2 FQGNSA. This CDR3 spans 13 amino acids. Trimming removed 1 base at V and 7 bases at J, with 7 bases between. CDR3 sequence reads: CASSLERLEKLFF. CDR3 nucleotide sequence: TGTGCCAGCAGCTTAGAAAGACTTGAAAAACTGTTTTTT.

For this clone: An end of the junction differs from the germline gene, which may be a read error. CDR3 region: CASSSGTGHEKLFF. CDR3 DNA: TGTGCTAGCAGCTCCGGGACAGGGCATGAAAAACTGTTTTTT. This sequence joins TRBV7-7 and TRBJ1-4; TRBD1 matches at 9 bases. The CDR3 runs 14 residues. Germline V lookup: CDR1 SSHAT, CDR2 FNYEAQ (reference sequence).

This chain links TRBV11-2 with TRBJ2-7; D call uncertain. The CDR3 runs 15 residues. Per the germline V gene, CDR1 is SGHAT and CDR2 is FQNNGV. V shed 5 bases and J shed 3 bases, with 17 bases lying between them. The CDR3 loop reads CASSLTELGNYEQYF. The CDR3 bases are TGTGCCAGCAGCCTAACGGAGCTCGGTAACTACGAGCAGTACTTC.